These 10 T cell receptor beta chains were all obtained from the same sample, sequenced in a study of shared clonotypes between healthy human individuals. Terminally differentiated effector memory CD45RA+ cells were excluded by CCR7 positive selection of CD45RO-negative cells. This table comes from immunoSEQ multiplex PCR, and its TCRdb copy is limited to in-frame clones, with some not included. The repertoire holds hundreds of thousands of clones, with 95% to 98% as singletons. Sequencing was done on a sample of naive CD8+ T cells sorted from blood. The source of these receptors is a man aged 30-40 years in good health.

The chain carries TRBV13 and TRBJ2-7; 7 bases match TRBD2. There are 14 residues in the CDR3. Trimming cost V 4 bases and J 2 bases; bases outside gene matches: 5. Germline V gene sequence: CDR1 PRHDT, CDR2 FYEKMQ (reference sequence). In nucleotides, the CDR3 is TGTGCCAGCAGCTATCAGCGGGACCCCTACGAGCAGTACTTC. The encoded protein is CASSYQRDPYEQYF.

The chain couples TRBV2 to TRBJ1-1; possible D gene TRBD1, 5 bases. V lost 3 bases to trimming and J lost 1 base, with 6 bases between them. Germline V CDR1 and CDR2: SNHLY, FYNNEI. The CDR3 runs 13 residues. The CDR3 sequence is CASSDDRNTEAFF. For the CDR3, the DNA is TGTGCCAGCAGTGATGACAGGAACACTGAAGCTTTCTTT.

This chain uses TRBV7-9 with TRBJ1-4; D possibly corresponds to TRBD1 (5 bases). V lost 5 bases and J lost 0, with 16 bases in between. The CDR3 contains 17 residues. Germline V gives CDR1 SEHNR, CDR2 FQNEAQ (reference sequence). The CDR3 loop reads CASSTPGRFATNEKLFF. In DNA form, the CDR3 reads TGTGCCAGCAGCACCCCGGGACGGTTTGCAACTAATGAAAAACTGTTTTTT. The variable domain in full, completed from reference TRBV7-9 and TRBJ1-4, reads DTGVSQNPRHKITKRGQNVTFRCDPISEHNRLYWYRQTLGQGPEFLTYFQNEAQLEKSRLLSDRFSAERPKGSFSTLEIQRTEQGDSAMYLCASSTPGRFATNEKLFFGSGTQLSVL.

This clone was detected once. This chain links TRBV14 with TRBJ2-1; no clear D gene. Germline V CDR1 and CDR2: SGHDN, FVKESK. Trimming removed 5 bases from V and 0 bases from J, with 5 bases in between. The CDR3 contains 13 residues. The CDR3 region is CASSKGSYNEQFF. The CDR3, as DNA: TGTGCCAGCAGCAAAGGCTCCTACAATGAGCAGTTCTTC.

J is TRBJ2-1 and V is TRBV9; TRBD2 is a possible D gene (5 bases). This CDR3 spans 14 amino acids. CDR1 and CDR2 (germline): SGDLS, YYNGEE. Trimming removed 4 bases from V and 4 bases from J, with 12 bases in between. The CDR3 DNA follows: TGTGCCAGCAGCCTCGGCGGGCGATACAATGAGCAGTTCTTC. This encodes CASSLGGRYNEQFF.

V is TRBV27 and J is TRBJ2-2, with 14 bases aligning to TRBD2. The CDR3 spans 16 residues. Germline CDR1 and CDR2: MNHEY and SMNVEV (reference sequence). The V gene end was trimmed by 8 bases and the J gene end by 4 bases; junction bases not matched to a gene: 6. The CDR3 is CASRGLAGAVTGELFF. CDR3 nucleotides: TGTGCCAGCCGGGGACTAGCGGGAGCGGTCACCGGGGAGCTGTTTTTT.

The chain has TRBV5-6 and TRBJ1-5; D unclear. CDR1 SGHDT and CDR2 YYEEEE come from the germline V gene. CDR3 length: 11 residues. V shed 4 bases and J shed 5 bases, with 4 bases lying between them. CDR3 nucleotides: TGTGCCAGCAGCCCCGATCAGCCCCAGCATTTT. It is translated as CASSPDQPQHF. Full variable domain (missing parts from reference TRBV5-6 and TRBJ1-5): DAGVTQSPTHLIKTRGQQVTLRCSPKSGHDTVSWYQQALGQGPQFIFQYYEEEERQRGNFPDRFSGHQFPNYSSELNVNALLLGDSALYLCASSPDQPQHFGDGTRLSIL.

The chain employs TRBV6-5 and TRBJ2-7; perhaps D is TRBD1 or TRBD2 (5 bases each). Germline CDR1 MNHEY, CDR2 SVGAGI. The CDR3 has 14 amino acids. Deletions cut 6 bases from V and 6 bases from J, with 18 bases between. The CDR3 sequence: CASSPGGRKFEQYF. CDR3 coding DNA: TGTGCCAGCAGCCCTGGGGGAAGGAAATTCGAGCAGTACTTC.

The DNA for the CDR3 is TGCGCCAGCAGCTCGGGACAGGGTCGTGGCGAGCAGTACTTC. It encodes CASSSGQGRGEQYF. The chain couples TRBV10-2 to TRBJ2-7; 9 bases align to TRBD1. V was clipped by 6 bases and J by 6 bases; unmatched bases: 9. The CDR3 runs to 14 residues. Germline V CDR1 and CDR2: WSHSY, SAAADI.

V and J are TRBV5-1 and TRBJ2-7; D possibly corresponds to TRBD2 (5 bases). Trimming left V 4 bases short and J 3 bases short, with 8 bases between. Germline loops: CDR1 SGHRS, CDR2 YFSETQ. The CDR3 runs to 12 residues. The CDR3: CASSLRVYEQYF. The CDR3 DNA follows: TGCGCCAGCAGCCTGAGGGTCTACGAGCAGTACTTC.